This entry lists 19 T cell receptor beta chains sequenced from one sample in a study of radiation and T cells in renal cell carcinoma. Time point defined: blood 4 weeks post-SBRT, at nephrectomy. Treatment noted: 15 Gy SBRT to primary tumor, nephrectomy 4 weeks later. This table comes from immunoSEQ multiplex PCR, and its TCRdb copy is limited to in-frame clones, with some not included. The data contain under 200,000 clones, about 88% of them singletons. Sample: blood, taken from a patient whose treatment included radiotherapy and nephrectomy. The receptor set was obtained from a woman aged 45-59 years with renal cell carcinoma.

The rearrangement uses TRBV11-2 and TRBJ2-7, with 8 bases matching TRBD2. The germline CDR1 and CDR2 sequences are SGHAT and FQNNGV. This CDR3 is built from 15 residues. V dropped 5 bases and J dropped 2; count of bases not matched to a gene: 8. CDR3 sequence reads: CASSPRGGRTYEQYF. The CDR3 DNA sequence: TGTGCCAGCAGCCCACGGGGGGGCCGGACCTACGAGCAGTACTTC.

This chain joins TRBV7-2 and TRBJ2-3; 8 nucleotides agree with TRBD2. CDR1 and CDR2 (germline): SGHTA, FQGNSA. J was trimmed by 1 base and V by 2 bases; bases with no gene match: 2. The CDR3 spans 15 residues. The CDR3 spells CASSLWRGGTDTQYF. The DNA for the CDR3 is TGTGCCAGCAGCTTATGGCGGGGGGGCACAGATACGCAGTATTTT.

The J gene is TRBJ1-2, the V gene TRBV18; 10 nucleotides agree with TRBD1. The CDR3 length is 16 residues. In germline, CDR1 is KGHSH, CDR2 LQKENI. Unmatched junction bases numbered 8, after V lost 0 bases and J lost 7 bases. The CDR3 spells CASSPPERRDRGGYTF. The DNA of the CDR3 is TGTGCCAGCTCACCACCCGAACGCCGGGACAGGGGTGGCTACACCTTC. The whole variable domain, remainder taken from reference TRBV18 and TRBJ1-2, is NAGVMQNPRHLVRRRGQEARLRCSPMKGHSHVYWYRQLPEEGLKFMVYLQKENIIDESGMPKERFSAEFPKEGPSILRIQQVVRGDSAAYFCASSPPERRDRGGYTFGSGTRLTVV.

The rearrangement uses TRBV11-3 and TRBJ2-2; D may be TRBD2 (6 bases). The germline CDR1 and CDR2 sequences are SGHNT and YENEEA. CDR3 length: 17 residues. V was trimmed by 2 bases and J by 1 base, leaving 14 bases between them. The CDR3 protein is CASSLFGGTENTGELFF. DNA for the CDR3: TGTGCCAGCAGCTTATTCGGGGGAACAGAGAACACCGGGGAGCTGTTTTTT.

The V gene is TRBV9, the J gene TRBJ2-6; 7 bases align to TRBD1. The V and J ends lost 3 bases and 2 bases, in that order; junction bases with no gene match: 8. The V gene's germline CDR1 is SGDLS and CDR2 YYNGEE. This CDR3 region has 17 residues. This CDR3 is CASSGQGLATGANVLTF. CDR3 coding DNA: TGTGCCAGCAGCGGACAGGGTTTAGCCACTGGGGCCAACGTCCTGACTTTC.

V is TRBV5-1 and J is TRBJ2-2; 9 nucleotides line up with TRBD1. Germline CDR1 is SGHRS and CDR2 is YFSETQ. Unmatched junction bases numbered 4, after V lost 7 bases and J lost 3 bases. This CDR3 comprises 14 residues. The chain's CDR3 is CASGRTGDTGELFF. The CDR3 DNA sequence: TGCGCCAGCGGAAGGACAGGGGACACCGGGGAGCTGTTTTTT.

This chain uses TRBV4-1 with TRBJ2-1; the match to TRBD2 covers 15 bases. The CDR3 is 19 amino acids. Germline lookup yields CDR1 MGHRA and CDR2 YSYEKL. V shed 3 bases and J 1 base; nucleotides not matched to a gene: 7. DNA of the CDR3: TGCGCCAGCAGCCACCTAGGACTAGCGGGGGGGGATTCCTACAATGAGCAGTTCTTC. Translation gives CASSHLGLAGGDSYNEQFF.

In DNA form, the CDR3 reads TGTGCCAGCAGCTTAGATTCCGGGCGTAATTCACCCCTCCACTTT. Amino acids: CASSLDSGRNSPLHF. V is TRBV7-3 and J is TRBJ1-6, with D hard to call. The CDR3 loop spans 15 amino acids. From germline, CDR1 is SGHTA and CDR2 FQGTGA. V was pared by 2 bases and J by 6 bases, with 11 bases between.

The chain links TRBV15 to TRBJ1-4, with a possible D match to TRBD1 (5 bases). The CDR3 has 18 amino acids. CDR1 LNHNV and CDR2 YYDKDF come from the germline V gene (reference sequence). V was cut by 0 bases and J by 4 bases, with 18 bases left in between. CDR3 region: CATSRDLALTGYNEKLFF. The CDR3 DNA reads TGTGCCACCAGCAGAGATCTGGCATTAACAGGTTATAATGAAAAACTGTTTTTT.

This chain's CDR3 is CASSSRGDNQPQHF. The CDR3 DNA reads TGTGCCAGCAGCAGCAGGGGGGACAATCAGCCCCAGCATTTT. The chain links TRBV7-6 to TRBJ1-5, with 7 bases aligning to TRBD1. The CDR3 is 14 residues long. V shed 5 bases, J shed 3 bases, and the junction held 4 bases outside the gene matches. From germline, CDR1 is SGHVS and CDR2 FNYEAQ. The full variable domain, its missing parts supplied by reference TRBV7-6 and TRBJ1-5, is GAGVSQSPRYKVTKRGQDVALRCDPISGHVSLYWYRQALGQGPEFLTYFNYEAQQDKSGLPNDRFSAERPEGSISTLTIQRTEQRDSAMYRCASSSRGDNQPQHFGDGTRLSIL.

The chain couples TRBV30 to TRBJ1-6, with D uncertain. The CDR3 runs 16 residues. Trimming stripped 0 bases from V and 10 bases from J, with 19 bases between. Germline V gene data show CDR1 as GTSNPN and CDR2 as SVGIG (reference sequence). CDR3 coding DNA: TGTGCCTGGAGTGTATTTCGAGGAGGGAGACGATCACCCCTCCACTTT. Translation gives CAWSVFRGGRRSPLHF.

V gene TRBV14 combines with J gene TRBJ1-4; the D is unclear. V lost 5 bases and J 1 base, leaving 11 bases between the germline ends. This CDR3 is 15 amino acids long. CDR1 and CDR2 (germline): SGHDN, FVKESK. The CDR3 DNA reads as TGTGCCAGCAGCGTTCACATCGGAACTAATGAAAAACTGTTTTTT. Protein product: CASSVHIGTNEKLFF.

The chain uses TRBV6-5 and TRBJ1-6; tentatively, D is TRBD1 (6 bases). The CDR3 is 16 residues long. Germline CDR1 and CDR2: MNHEY and SVGAGI. Trimming cost V 0 bases and J 10 bases, with 16 bases left between them. The CDR3 coding sequence is TGTGCCAGCAGTTACTCGACAGGCGCGACTGTCTCACCCCTCCACTTT. Translating gives CASSYSTGATVSPLHF.

The chain links TRBV19 to TRBJ2-2; D is uncertain. Germline V gene sequence: CDR1 LNHDA, CDR2 SQIVND (reference sequence). Trimming pared 2 bases from V and 6 bases from J, leaving 4 bases between. The CDR3 totals 12 residues. CDR3 nucleotides: TGTGCCAGTAGTATAACTCCCGGGGAGCTGTTTTTT. Translating gives CASSITPGELFF.

This clone appeared once. V usage is TRBV14 and J usage is TRBJ1-2; D perhaps matches TRBD1 (5 bases). V was trimmed by 1 base and J by 2 bases, leaving 11 bases between them. Germline CDR1 reads SGHDN; CDR2 reads FVKESK. This CDR3 is 15 amino acids long. The CDR3 spells CASSQVAGTNYGYTF. The CDR3 region has the DNA TGTGCCAGCAGCCAAGTTGCGGGGACCAACTATGGCTACACCTTC.

This rearrangement joins TRBV6-1 to TRBJ2-7; D may be TRBD1 (6 bases). CDR3 length equals 15 residues. V was pared by 6 bases and J by 0 bases, with 15 bases between. Germline loops: CDR1 MNHNS, CDR2 SASEGT. The CDR3 DNA follows: TGTGCCAGCAGGGAGTGGGGGCCCAACTCCTACGAGCAGTACTTC. Translating it yields CASREWGPNSYEQYF.

V is TRBV5-1 and J is TRBJ1-2; D might be TRBD1 (5 bases). The CDR3 sequence is 17 residues long. Germline V CDR1 and CDR2: SGHRS, YFSETQ. Trimming removed 3 bases at V and 5 bases at J, with 23 bases between. The CDR3, as DNA: TGCGCCAGCAGCTGGGAGACGGGGGGATCCACCGGGTATGGCTACACCTTC. It translates to CASSWETGGSTGYGYTF.

The chain couples TRBV7-8 to TRBJ2-5, with D perhaps matching TRBD1 (6 bases). This CDR3 contains 16 residues. V was shortened by 1 base and J by 5 bases, with 17 bases between the two germline ends. The germline gives CDR1 SGHVS, CDR2 FQNEAQ. The CDR3 here is CASSLGLRGVGETQYF. Here the CDR3 DNA reads TGTGCCAGCAGCTTAGGTCTCAGGGGAGTAGGGGAGACCCAGTACTTC. The full variable domain, rest sourced from reference TRBV7-8 and TRBJ2-5, is GAGVSQSPRYKVAKRGQDVALRCDPISGHVSLFWYQQALGQGPEFLTYFQNEAQLDKSGLPSDRFFAERPEGSVSTLKIQRTQQEDSAVYLCASSLGLRGVGETQYFGPGTRLLVL.

The rearrangement links TRBV4-3 to TRBJ1-2, with D unresolved. This CDR3 is 15 amino acids long. Germline V gene lookup returns CDR1 LGHNA and CDR2 YSLEER. Trimming took off 0 bases at V and 7 bases at J, with 15 bases between the two ends. The CDR3 coding sequence is TGCGCCAGCAGCCAAGAAGTTGGAGTTGGAGTTGGCTACACCTTC. Translating it yields CASSQEVGVGVGYTF.